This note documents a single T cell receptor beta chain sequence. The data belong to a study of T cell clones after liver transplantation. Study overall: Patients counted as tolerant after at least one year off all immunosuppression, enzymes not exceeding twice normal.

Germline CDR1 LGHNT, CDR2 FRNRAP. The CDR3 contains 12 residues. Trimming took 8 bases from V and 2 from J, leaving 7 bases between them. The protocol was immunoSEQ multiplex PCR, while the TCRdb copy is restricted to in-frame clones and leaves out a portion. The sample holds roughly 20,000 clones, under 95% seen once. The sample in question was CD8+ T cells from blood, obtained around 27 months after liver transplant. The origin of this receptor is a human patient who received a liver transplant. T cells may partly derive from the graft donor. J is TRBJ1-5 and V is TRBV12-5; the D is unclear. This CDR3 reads CASNTGNQPQHF. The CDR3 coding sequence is TGTGCTAGTAACACGGGCAATCAGCCCCAGCATTTT.